The 20 T cell receptor beta chains presented below share a single source sample, sequenced in a study of type 1 regulatory T cells. TCRdb recomputed calls from the reads with MiXCR, one row per CDR3 protein. The sample has about 5,800 distinct CDR3 sequences, under 35% seen once. For these receptors, no antigen is known. Sequencing was performed on cultured T cells, either the whole culture or a sorted T cell fraction (not recorded which). Subset noted: Tr1-enriched cell product generated in vitro against host alloantigens. Receptors originate from a human donor in good health.

Within the sample, this clonotype is medium-sized. This sequence joins TRBV7-2 and TRBJ2-3, with 9 nucleotides matching TRBD2. CDR1 is SGHTA and CDR2 is FQGNSA in the germline V gene. The CDR3 extends over 16 amino acids. V shed 2 bases, J shed 4 bases, and the junction held 7 bases outside the gene matches. The CDR3 is CASSLLAGGRADTQYF. Here the CDR3 DNA reads TGTGCCAGCAGCTTACTGGCGGGAGGGCGGGCAGATACGCAGTATTTT.

This clonotype is categorized as large. This rearrangement joins TRBV18 to TRBJ2-1; D gene ambiguous. Trimming cost V 1 base and J 6 bases, with 10 bases left between them. The germline CDR1 and CDR2 sequences are KGHSH and LQKENI. CDR3 length: 14 residues. This CDR3 reads CASSPLERVNEQFF. The CDR3, as DNA: TGTGCCAGCTCACCACTCGAAAGGGTCAATGAGCAGTTCTTC. Full variable domain (remainder filled in from reference TRBV18 and TRBJ2-1): NAGVMQNPRHLVRRRGQEARLRCSPMKGHSHVYWYRQLPEEGLKFMVYLQKENIIDESGMPKERFSAEFPKEGPSILRIQQVVRGDSAAYFCASSPLERVNEQFFGPGTRLTVL.

This clonotype is judged medium-sized. The chain couples TRBV12-3 or TRBV12-4 to TRBJ2-3, with TRBD2 matching over 7 bases. The CDR3 totals 16 residues. J lost 2 bases, V lost 7 bases, and 12 bases had no gene match. DNA for the CDR3: TGTGCCAGCATAAGGAGGGCTAGCGGATTCACAGATACGCAGTATTTT. Translating gives CASIRRASGFTDTQYF.

In its sample, this clonotype is medium-sized (0.01 to 0.1%). The chain links TRBV29-1 to TRBJ2-3, with TRBD2 identical over 13 bases. The CDR3 covers 15 residues. Germline CDR1 and CDR2: SQVTM and ANQGSEA. The V segment lost 4 bases and the J segment 3 bases; nucleotides outside the gene matches: 4. DNA of the CDR3: TGCAGCGTTGGTGGACTAGCGGGAGAAACAGATACGCAGTATTTT. Protein: CSVGGLAGETDTQYF.

This clonotype was seen ten or more times. This sequence joins TRBV18 and TRBJ2-3; the match to TRBD2 covers 10 bases. The germline CDR1 and CDR2 sequences are KGHSH and LQKENI. J was trimmed by 3 bases and V by 6 bases; bases with no gene match: 3. The CDR3 loop spans 14 amino acids. In DNA form, the CDR3 reads TGTGCCAGCTCCGGGACTAGCGAAACAGATACGCAGTATTTT. Amino acid sequence: CASSGTSETDTQYF.

The chain has TRBV6-2 or TRBV6-3 and TRBJ2-5, with a possible D match to TRBD1 (6 bases). Trimming left V 4 bases short and J 5 bases short, with 20 bases between. This CDR3 contains 16 residues. Germline V gene sequence: CDR1 MNHEY, CDR2 SVGEGT. CDR3 nucleotide sequence: TGTGCCAGCAGTTCAAATTATCGACAGGTCCATGAGACCCAGTACTTC. It translates to CASSSNYRQVHETQYF.

This clonotype is medium-sized by share. The chain joins TRBV5-1 to TRBJ2-2; 13 nucleotides agree with TRBD2. Germline V gives CDR1 SGHRS, CDR2 YFSETQ. The CDR3 runs 17 residues. J lost 4 bases, V lost 4 bases, and 7 bases had no gene match. The CDR3 protein is CASSRGLAGVGTGELFF. The CDR3 DNA reads as TGCGCCAGCAGCCGCGGACTAGCGGGAGTGGGCACCGGGGAGCTGTTTTTT.

Relative to its sample, this clonotype is medium-sized (0.01 to 0.1%). The chain recombines TRBV25-1 with TRBJ2-1; 8 bases fit TRBD2. CDR1 is MGHDK and CDR2 is SYGVNS in the germline V gene. The CDR3 loop spans 18 amino acids. Trimming took 10 bases from V and 5 from J; bases not matched to a gene: 22. CDR3 protein: CATHEDPPREANNNEQFF. The CDR3 region has the DNA TGTGCCACCCATGAGGACCCTCCGCGGGAGGCCAACAACAATGAGCAGTTCTTC.

By share, this clonotype counts as medium-sized (0.01 to 0.1%). A junction boundary mismatches the germline segment, possibly from a read error. This chain joins TRBV7-7 and TRBJ1-1; 9 bases map to TRBD1. The CDR3 consists of 13 residues. Germline values: CDR1 SSHAT, CDR2 FNYEAQ (reference sequence). The CDR3: CASSMDRGGEAFF. CDR3 DNA: TGTGCTAGCAGCATGGACAGGGGAGGTGAAGCTTTCTTT. Filled out from reference TRBV7-7 and TRBJ1-1, the complete variable domain reads GAGVSQSPRYKVTKRGQDVTLRCDPISSHATLYWYQQALGQGPEFLTYFNYEAQPDKSGLPSDRFSAERPEGSISTLTIQRTEQRDSAMYRCASSMDRGGEAFFGQGTRLTVV.

This clonotype rates as large. This chain links TRBV5-1 with TRBJ2-2; 9 nucleotides agree with TRBD1. Trimming at V came to 1 base and at J to 5 bases, leaving 9 bases not matched to a gene. This CDR3 contains 17 residues. Germline lookup yields CDR1 SGHRS and CDR2 YFSETQ. Here the CDR3 reads CASSLQPGQGGTGELFF. The DNA of the CDR3 is TGCGCCAGCAGCTTGCAACCGGGACAGGGAGGTACCGGGGAGCTGTTTTTT.

By proportion, this clonotype is medium-sized. This chain links TRBV6-4 with TRBJ2-7; D may be TRBD2 (6 bases). Germline V gene lookup returns CDR1 MRHNA and CDR2 SNTAGT. This CDR3 contains 12 residues. V was clipped by 8 bases and J by 4 bases, with 12 bases between them. CDR3 amino acids: CASPPSGYEQYF. The CDR3 nucleotides read TGTGCCAGCCCGCCCAGCGGGTACGAGCAGTACTTC.

In its sample, this clonotype is medium-sized (0.01 to 0.1%). CDR3 loop: CASTGTRVSGELFF. Written as DNA, the CDR3 is TGTGCCAGCACCGGGACTAGGGTTTCGGGGGAGCTGTTTTTT. This chain uses TRBV6-1 with TRBJ2-2, with 8 bases fitting TRBD2. From germline, CDR1 is MNHNS and CDR2 SASEGT. V gave up 7 bases and J gave up 8 bases; unmatched junction bases: 9. This CDR3 spans 14 amino acids.

This clonotype is classed as medium-sized. This sequence joins TRBV7-8 and TRBJ2-3; D unclear. The CDR3 length is 12 residues. Germline V gene data show CDR1 as SGHVS and CDR2 as FQNEAQ. V lost 4 bases to trimming and J lost 6 bases, with 8 bases between them. The CDR3 here is CASSSITDTQYF. The CDR3 DNA reads TGTGCCAGCAGCTCAATTACGGATACGCAGTATTTT.

This clonotype was recorded many times. The chain uses TRBV5-1 and TRBJ1-3; weak D call: TRBD1 (5 bases). The germline V gene encodes CDR1 SGHRS and CDR2 YFSETQ. The CDR3 totals 14 residues. V lost 5 bases to trimming and J lost 4 bases, with 13 bases between them. The CDR3 here is CASRMDTAGNTIYF. CDR3 nucleotide sequence: TGCGCCAGCAGGATGGACACCGCCGGAAACACCATATATTTT. Full variable domain (rest looked up from reference TRBV5-1 and TRBJ1-3): KAGVTQTPRYLIKTRGQQVTLSCSPISGHRSVSWYQQTPGQGLQFLFEYFSETQRNKGNFPGRFSGRQFSNSRSEMNVSTLELGDSALYLCASRMDTAGNTIYFGEGSWLTVV.

This clonotype is medium-sized (0.01 to 0.1%) within its sample. The chain has TRBV18 and TRBJ2-7; 9 bases agree with TRBD1. The CDR3 length is 14 residues. Germline CDR1 KGHSH, CDR2 LQKENI. Trimming removed 4 bases from V and 3 bases from J; junction bases left unmatched: 4. The CDR3 protein is CASSRSTGGYEQYF. The CDR3 DNA sequence: TGTGCCAGCTCACGCTCGACAGGGGGCTACGAGCAGTACTTC.

This clonotype was counted only a few times. A much larger clone is a single base away; this may be a read error. The V call is TRBV7-9, the J call TRBJ1-3; possibly TRBD1 for D (5 bases). The CDR3 totals 14 residues. Trimming stripped 8 bases from V and 2 bases from J, with 13 bases between. Germline CDR1 reads SEHNR; CDR2 reads FQNEAQ (reference sequence). The CDR3: CASGAKGPGNTIYF. The CDR3 DNA reads TGTGCCAGCGGAGCCAAGGGGCCTGGAAACACCATATATTTT.

For this clonotype: One junction end disagrees with the germline gene, perhaps due to a read error. J is TRBJ2-7 and V is TRBV6-2 or TRBV6-3; no definite D call. The CDR3 length is 15 residues. Germline assignment: CDR1 MNHEY and CDR2 SVGEGT. CDR3 sequence: CAGSLARTGSYEQYF. The CDR3 DNA sequence: TGTGCCGGCAGCCTTGCGAGGACCGGTTCCTACGAGCAGTACTTC.

By sample share, this clonotype is medium-sized (0.01 to 0.1%). The genes are TRBV7-3 and TRBJ1-1, with D possibly matching TRBD1 (5 bases). Trimming cost V 5 bases and J 1 base, with 11 bases left between them. This CDR3 has 14 amino acids. Germline V gene data show CDR1 as SGHTA and CDR2 as FQGTGA. The CDR3 nucleotides are TGTGCCAGCAGCACCCAGGGCCCGAACACTGAAGCTTTCTTT. Translation gives CASSTQGPNTEAFF.

This clonotype qualifies as medium-sized (0.01 to 0.1%). This chain uses TRBV5-1 with TRBJ2-4; D could derive from TRBD1 or TRBD2 (5 bases each). Germline values: CDR1 SGHRS, CDR2 YFSETQ. The CDR3 sequence is 15 residues long. V shed 5 bases and J shed 1 base, with 13 bases lying between them. CDR3 nucleotide sequence: TGCGCCAGCAGAGACGGGAAGGGGGCCAAAAACATTCAGTACTTC. This gives the protein CASRDGKGAKNIQYF.

Judged by abundance, this clonotype is medium-sized. This chain uses TRBV20-1 with TRBJ1-1; D not certain. The germline CDR1 and CDR2 sequences are DFQATT and SNEGSKA (reference sequence). Between the trimmed V and J ends, which lost 5 bases and 4 bases, there was a span of 11 bases. The CDR3 runs to 12 residues. The chain's CDR3 is CSAGRGSTEAFF. The DNA for the CDR3 is TGCAGTGCTGGGAGAGGGAGCACTGAAGCTTTCTTT.